These T cell receptor beta chains were read from a single sample in a study of human T cells and chemical hapten exposure. Via MiXCR, TCRdb re-called the 5' RACE reads, giving one row per CDR3 protein. The sample has 65,000 to 90,000 distinct CDR3 sequences; 15% to 20% are singletons. The origin of the receptors is a female donor in good health. Both conserved end residues are part of each CDR3. The order of the fields is V gene, clone size, J gene, D gene, CDR3 protein, CDR3 DNA. A D gene is named only where the DNA matches it firmly. Size is stated for part of the rows, as once, few or many counts, or as a class when the clone is expanded.

TRBV14	NA	TRBJ2-1	TRBD2	CASSQDLGRGQFF	TGTGCCAGCAGCCAAGATTTGGGGAGGGGGCAGTTCTTC
TRBV20-1	medium-sized	TRBJ2-7	TRBD1	CSARDRGEREQYF	TGCAGTGCCCGGGACAGGGGAGAGAGAGAGCAGTACTTC
TRBV12-3/TRBV12-4	NA	TRBJ2-1	NA	CASSFRVGSYNEQFF	TGTGCCAGCAGTTTTAGGGTTGGCTCCTACAATGAGCAGTTCTTC
TRBV7-8	NA	TRBJ1-4	NA	CASSQHGAGSEKLFF	TGTGCCAGCAGCCAACATGGGGCAGGGAGTGAAAAACTGTTTTTT
TRBV18	few	TRBJ2-3	TRBD1	CASSPSRGQAEGDTQYF	TGTGCCAGCTCACCATCCCGAGGACAGGCAGAAGGAGATACGCAGTATTTT
TRBV30	few	TRBJ2-1	TRBD2	CAWSSREAYNEQFF	TGTGCCTGGAGTTCGCGGGAGGCTTACAATGAGCAGTTCTTC
TRBV4-3	few	TRBJ1-3	NA	CASSLTGNTGNTIYF	TGCGCCAGCAGCCTTACAGGGAATACGGGAAACACCATATATTTT
TRBV6-2/TRBV6-3	NA	TRBJ2-7	NA	CASSYTGTPFYEQYF	TGTGCCAGCAGTTATACGGGGACCCCGTTCTACGAGCAGTACTTC
TRBV3-1	few	TRBJ1-5	NA	CASSQEGNSNQPQHF	TGTGCCAGCAGCCAAGAAGGAAATAGCAATCAGCCCCAGCATTTT
TRBV29-1	many	TRBJ1-5	NA	CSVRDNFNQPQHF	TGCAGCGTCCGGGACAATTTCAATCAGCCCCAGCATTTT
TRBV6-6	few	TRBJ2-4	NA	CASGVYIQGDLAKNIQYF	TGTGCCAGCGGAGTATATATTCAAGGGGACTTAGCCAAAAACATTCAGTACTTC
TRBV29-1	NA	TRBJ2-3	TRBD2	CSVEPGGGLTDTQYF	TGCAGCGTTGAACCCGGGGGGGGTTTGACAGATACGCAGTATTTT
TRBV21-1	few	TRBJ2-6	NA	CASSPGTKTTGANVLTF	TGTGCCAGCAGCCCCGGGACAAAGACCACTGGGGCCAACGTCCTGACTTTC
TRBV28	many	TRBJ1-1	TRBD1	CASSPQTGADTEAFF	TGTGCCAGCAGTCCCCAGACAGGGGCCGACACTGAAGCTTTCTTT
TRBV6-5	NA	TRBJ1-5	NA	CASSPRGDSNQPQHF	TGTGCCAGCAGCCCCCGGGGGGACAGCAATCAGCCCCAGCATTTT
TRBV19	NA	TRBJ1-6	TRBD1	CASTQLDRGHGSPLHF	TGTGCCAGTACCCAACTGGACAGGGGGCATGGATCACCCCTCCACTTT
TRBV19	NA	TRBJ2-7	TRBD1	CASRRDSYSYEQYF	TGTGCCAGTAGACGGGACAGTTACTCCTACGAGCAGTACTTC
TRBV2	many	TRBJ1-2	NA	CASSEAGRGTYPTSYGYTF	TGTGCCAGCAGTGAAGCGGGGAGGGGGACCTACCCTACTTCCTATGGCTACACCTTC
TRBV30	NA	TRBJ2-3	NA	CAEGRGHTQYF	TGTGCCGAGGGCCGGGGCCATACGCAGTATTTT
TRBV5-1	few	TRBJ1-2	NA	CASSLGTDSRTNYGYTF	TGCGCCAGCAGCTTAGGGACGGATTCTAGGACTAACTATGGCTACACCTTC
TRBV30	few	TRBJ1-6	NA	CAWSLGGGNGSPLHF	TGTGCCTGGAGCCTAGGGGGAGGGAATGGTTCACCCCTCCACTTT
TRBV5-1	once	TRBJ1-2	NA	CASSPDTNYGYTF	TGCGCCAGCAGCCCAGACACTAACTATGGCTACACCTTC
TRBV3-1	NA	TRBJ2-3	NA	CASSLREGLGDTQYF	TGTGCCAGCAGCCTGAGGGAAGGGCTGGGAGATACGCAGTATTTT
TRBV7-9	few	TRBJ1-2	NA	CASSFSDGYTF	TGTGCCAGCAGCTTTTCAGATGGCTACACCTTC
TRBV29-1	few	TRBJ2-3	NA	CSAVGGPGYTDTQYF	TGCAGCGCTGTGGGGGGCCCGGGGTACACAGATACGCAGTATTTT
TRBV6-6	few	TRBJ2-6	NA	CASSYFSGRANVLTF	TGTGCCAGCAGTTACTTTTCGGGCAGGGCCAACGTCCTGACTTTC
TRBV2	NA	TRBJ2-7	NA	CASSDVRQGAYEQYF	TGTGCCAGCAGTGATGTCCGTCAGGGTGCCTACGAGCAGTACTTC
TRBV4-3	few	TRBJ2-3	TRBD2	CASGGAGGIDTQYF	TGCGCCAGCGGAGGGGCGGGGGGGATAGATACGCAGTATTTT
TRBV12-3/TRBV12-4	NA	TRBJ1-3	NA	CASSYTRGRNTIYF	TGTGCCAGCAGTTACACGAGAGGCCGAAACACCATATATTTT
TRBV11-2	many	TRBJ1-1	NA	CASSPTGRGEAFF	TGTGCCAGCAGCCCAACAGGGAGAGGTGAAGCTTTCTTT
TRBV28	few	TRBJ1-1	TRBD1	CASSPLRGQGVNTEAFF	TGTGCCAGCAGTCCACTTCGTGGACAGGGGGTGAACACTGAAGCTTTCTTT
TRBV28	NA	TRBJ2-6	NA	CASNRGSGANVLTF	TGTGCCAGCAATCGGGGTTCTGGGGCCAACGTCCTGACTTTC
TRBV28	many	TRBJ2-7	TRBD1	CASRPQGGLRYEQYF	TGTGCCAGCAGACCACAGGGGGGTCTACGCTACGAGCAGTACTTC
TRBV20-1	NA	TRBJ2-1	TRBD2	CSAPQMASGLDEQFF	TGCAGTGCCCCTCAAATGGCTAGCGGGTTGGATGAGCAGTTCTTC
TRBV9	few	TRBJ2-3	NA	CASSVVPATDTQYF	TGTGCCAGCAGCGTAGTTCCAGCCACAGATACGCAGTATTTT
TRBV28	few	TRBJ2-5	NA	CASSSQGAAQMETQYF	TGTGCCAGCAGTTCCCAGGGAGCAGCTCAAATGGAGACCCAGTACTTC
TRBV20-1	few	TRBJ1-3	NA	CSAREGGKAIYF	TGCAGTGCTAGAGAGGGTGGAAAGGCCATATATTTT
TRBV2	NA	TRBJ2-1	NA	CASSGTAGYYNEQFF	TGTGCCAGCAGTGGGACCGCTGGATACTACAATGAGCAGTTCTTC
TRBV2	NA	TRBJ1-5	NA	CASSERRSNQPQHF	TGTGCCAGCAGTGAACGCCGGTCCAATCAGCCCCAGCATTTT
TRBV5-6	few	TRBJ1-1	NA	CASSLRAIYTEAFF	TGTGCCAGCAGCTTACGGGCCATCTACACTGAAGCTTTCTTT
TRBV5-1	NA	TRBJ2-1	NA	CASSLLSPDREQFF	TGCGCCAGCAGCTTGCTCTCCCCGGACCGGGAGCAGTTCTTC
TRBV11-2	NA	TRBJ2-3	TRBD2	CASSLELASTDTQYF	TGTGCCAGCAGCTTAGAACTAGCGAGCACAGATACGCAGTATTTT
TRBV5-1	NA	TRBJ2-5	NA	CASSSDSLEEYF	TGCGCCAGCAGCTCGGACAGCCTGGAGGAGTACTTC
TRBV6-5	few	TRBJ1-6	NA	CASGGGFYNSPLHF	TGTGCCAGCGGGGGAGGATTCTATAATTCACCCCTCCACTTT
TRBV5-1	many	TRBJ2-7	TRBD1	CASSSTRQGNIEEQYF	TGCGCCAGCAGCTCCACCAGACAGGGGAATATAGAAGAGCAGTACTTC
TRBV12-3/TRBV12-4	few	TRBJ1-5	TRBD1	CASTNLDRGGQPQHF	TGTGCCAGCACGAATCTCGACAGGGGGGGTCAGCCCCAGCATTTT
TRBV12-3/TRBV12-4	NA	TRBJ1-1	TRBD1	CASSTGVLTTEAFF	TGTGCCAGCAGTACAGGGGTCTTGACCACTGAAGCTTTCTTT
TRBV29-1	NA	TRBJ1-1	NA	CSVVSVGTEAFF	TGCAGCGTTGTAAGCGTGGGGACTGAAGCTTTCTTT